Following are 30 T cell receptor beta chains from one sample sequenced in a study of T cells in Graves' hyperthyroidism and ophthalmopathy. Amplified TCR beta CDR3 regions derived from RNA transcripts. TCR CDR3 regions were first amplified by RT-PCR with HTBI primers. TCRdb re-derived calls from the multiplex PCR reads in MiXCR, one entry per CDR3 protein. Here the sample spans 400,000 to 500,000 distinct CDR3 sequences, around 15% being singletons. Sample: blood. These receptors were obtained from a woman under 30 with Graves' hyperthyroidism.

There are a few counts of this clonotype. J is TRBJ1-5 and V is TRBV3-1; a weak D match, TRBD1 (5 bases). In germline, CDR1 is LGHDT, CDR2 YNNKEL (reference sequence). Trimming took off 0 bases at V and 7 bases at J, with 13 bases between the two ends. The CDR3 has 15 amino acids. The CDR3 loop is CASSQDRGGWQPQHF. The CDR3 DNA reads TGTGCCAGCAGCCAAGATCGGGGGGGTTGGCAGCCCCAGCATTTT.

Of note for this clonotype: A much larger clonotype is one base distant, so this may be a read error. The rearrangement links TRBV9 to TRBJ1-3; the D is unclear. This CDR3 is built from 16 residues. Germline V gene data show CDR1 as SGDLS and CDR2 as YYNGEE. V was cut by 4 bases and J by 0 bases, with 14 bases left in between. CDR3 amino acids: CASSIKDGSSGNTIYF. CDR3 DNA sequence: TGTGCCAGCAGCATAAAAGATGGAAGCTCTGGAAACACCATATATTTT. The variable domain in full, with the rest retrieved from reference TRBV9 and TRBJ1-3, is DSGVTQTPKHLITATGQRVTLRCSPRSGDLSVYWYQQSLDQGLQFLIQYYNGEERAKGNILERFSAQQFPDLHSELNLSSLELGDSALYFCASSIKDGSSGNTIYFGEGSWLTVV.

This clonotype came up a few times. The chain links TRBV5-5 to TRBJ1-1; 8 bases match TRBD1. CDR1 is SGHKS and CDR2 is YYEKEE in the germline V gene (reference sequence). The J segment lost 7 bases and the V segment lost 4 bases, leaving 9 bases of the junction unmatched. This CDR3 has 14 amino acids. In DNA, the CDR3 is TGTGCCAGCAGCACGATCCGCGGGACAGGTGAAGCTTTCTTT. Translation: CASSTIRGTGEAFF.

Written as DNA, the CDR3 is TGTGCCAGCAGCATCGGGACAGCTGGAAACACCATATATTTT. Its protein product is CASSIGTAGNTIYF. The chain joins TRBV11-2 to TRBJ1-3; TRBD1 aligns across 7 bases. V lost 5 bases, J lost 2 bases, and 3 bases stayed unmatched. The CDR3 loop spans 14 amino acids. Germline loops: CDR1 SGHAT, CDR2 FQNNGV. Full variable domain (outside the CDR3, taken from reference TRBV11-2 and TRBJ1-3): EAGVAQSPRYKIIEKRQSVAFWCNPISGHATLYWYQQILGQGPKLLIQFQNNGVVDDSQLPKDRFSAERLKGVDSTLKIQPAKLEDSAVYLCASSIGTAGNTIYFGEGSWLTVV.

The rearrangement links TRBV12-3 or TRBV12-4 to TRBJ1-2; D possibly corresponds to TRBD1 (6 bases). V was shortened by 6 bases and J by 6 bases, with 20 bases between the two germline ends. The CDR3 runs to 15 residues. CDR3 protein: CASRTRGGQKNGYTF. The CDR3 DNA is TGTGCCAGCAGAACAAGGGGGGGGCAGAAGAATGGCTACACCTTC.

This clonotype was found many times. This chain joins TRBV28 and TRBJ1-4; the D gene is possibly TRBD1 (5 bases). This CDR3 has 14 amino acids. V dropped 3 bases and J dropped 12 bases, with 17 bases sitting between them. The germline gives CDR1 MDHEN, CDR2 SYDVKM. CDR3 region: CASSFGTVLRELFF. The CDR3 nucleotides are TGTGCCAGCAGTTTCGGGACGGTACTCAGGGAACTGTTTTTT. The full variable domain, completed using reference TRBV28 and TRBJ1-4, is DVKVTQSSRYLVKRTGEKVFLECVQDMDHENMFWYRQDPGLGLRLIYFSYDVKMKEKGDIPEGYSVSREKKERFSLILESASTNQTSMYLCASSFGTVLRELFFGSGTQLSVL.

This clonotype was seen many times. V gene TRBV12-3 or TRBV12-4 combines with J gene TRBJ2-1; D is possibly TRBD2 (6 bases). V was trimmed by 3 bases and J by 6 bases, leaving 12 bases between them. The CDR3 loop spans 14 amino acids. The CDR3 protein is CASSFGSGGNEQFF. The CDR3 DNA follows: TGTGCCAGCAGTTTCGGGTCCGGGGGCAATGAGCAGTTCTTC.

The table lists this clonotype with a few counts. This rearrangement joins TRBV5-1 to TRBJ1-6, with 7 bases lining up with TRBD1. V lost 4 bases, J lost 2 bases, and 9 bases stayed unmatched. Germline CDR1 is SGHRS and CDR2 is YFSETQ. This CDR3 spans 17 amino acids. The CDR3 spells CASSPDGRGTYNSPLHF. The CDR3 bases are TGCGCCAGCAGCCCGGACGGCAGGGGGACCTATAATTCACCCCTCCACTTT.

In this sample, this clonotype turned up many times. V is TRBV5-1 and J is TRBJ2-3; 10 bases are a match to TRBD2. This CDR3 region has 16 residues. Germline assignment: CDR1 SGHRS and CDR2 YFSETQ. The trim removed 2 bases at V and 2 bases at J, leaving 5 bases unmatched. The CDR3 is CASSLGTSANTDTQYF. Here the CDR3 DNA reads TGCGCCAGCAGCTTAGGGACTAGCGCGAACACAGATACGCAGTATTTT.

At least ten counts were recorded for this clonotype. The chain recombines TRBV7-3 with TRBJ2-1; 9 bases fit TRBD2. Germline V lookup: CDR1 SGHTA, CDR2 FQGTGA. This CDR3 is 15 amino acids long. The ends lost 2 bases at V and 5 bases at J; junction bases unmatched: 4. The CDR3 protein is CASSLGSSGNNEQFF. The CDR3 region has the DNA TGTGCCAGCAGCTTAGGTTCTAGCGGGAACAATGAGCAGTTCTTC.

This clonotype was detected many times. The V gene is TRBV15, the J gene TRBJ2-2; 9 bases align to TRBD2. The CDR3 runs to 16 residues. Trimming at V came to 8 bases and at J to 5 bases, leaving 12 bases not matched to a gene. From germline, CDR1 is LNHNV and CDR2 YYDKDF (reference sequence). The CDR3 DNA reads as TGTGCCACCGGGAGAATTAGCGGGAGAGGGACCGGGGAGCTGTTTTTT. Encoded protein: CATGRISGRGTGELFF. Supplemented by reference TRBV15 and TRBJ2-2, the full variable domain reads DAMVIQNPRYQVTQFGKPVTLSCSQTLNHNVMYWYQQKSSQAPKLLFHYYDKDFNNEADTPDNFQSRRPNTSFCFLDIRSPGLGDTAMYLCATGRISGRGTGELFFGEGSRLTVL.

To note about this clonotype: Given a much more abundant clone one base away, this may be a read error. The V and J genes are TRBV19 and TRBJ2-1; 7 bases map to TRBD2. The J call may not be correct, given that the DNA end is closer to TRBJ2-7. The CDR3 consists of 16 residues. Germline-derived CDR1 and CDR2 are LNHDA and SQIVND (reference sequence). In nucleotides, the CDR3 is TGTGCCAGTAGTCCGTTTGGCGGGAGTACGGACAATGAGCAGTACTTC. This encodes CASSPFGGSTDNEQYF.

The chain is built from TRBV11-2 and TRBJ2-2; possibly TRBD1 for D (5 bases). The CDR3 is made up of 14 amino acids. V was shortened by 4 bases and J by 2 bases, with 8 bases between the two germline ends. From germline, CDR1 is SGHAT and CDR2 FQNNGV. CDR3 loop: CASSSGFNTGELFF. The CDR3 DNA is TGTGCCAGCAGCTCAGGGTTTAACACCGGGGAGCTGTTTTTT.

The table lists this clonotype with many counts. This sequence joins TRBV7-2 and TRBJ1-5; D remains unclear. This CDR3 has 12 residues. The V gene lost 6 bases and the J gene lost 7 bases, with 10 bases spanning the gap. The germline V gene has CDR1 SGHTA and CDR2 FQGNSA. This CDR3 is CASSTVGQPQHF. CDR3 nucleotides: TGTGCCAGCAGTACCGTGGGGCAGCCCCAGCATTTT.

This clonotype was observed at least ten times. V is TRBV10-3 and J is TRBJ1-2; D gene uncertain. The CDR3 sequence is 14 residues long. Germline CDR1 reads ENHRY; CDR2 reads SYGVKD. V was cut by 0 bases and J by 7 bases, with 12 bases left in between. CDR3 protein: CAISESVQSSGYTF. CDR3 coding DNA: TGTGCCATCAGTGAGTCGGTACAGTCTTCTGGCTACACCTTC.

The V call is TRBV5-6, the J call TRBJ1-1; D gene ambiguous. The CDR3 is 13 amino acids. Per the germline V gene, CDR1 is SGHDT and CDR2 is YYEEEE. Between the trimmed V and J ends, which lost 1 base and 5 bases, there was a span of 9 bases. The CDR3 spells CASSLPPVTEAFF. The CDR3 DNA reads as TGTGCCAGCAGCTTGCCCCCAGTTACTGAAGCTTTCTTT.

This clonotype was detected many times. The chain joins TRBV30 to TRBJ2-1; 9 positions match TRBD2. The CDR3 has 11 amino acids. Germline-derived CDR1 and CDR2 are GTSNPN and SVGIG (reference sequence). J was trimmed by 10 bases and V by 5 bases; bases with no gene match: 3. CDR3 bases: TGTGCCTGGGGCGGGGGGGGCGAGCAGTTCTTC. This sequence encodes CAWGGGGEQFF.

This clonotype showed up just once. The junction and the germline gene differ at one end; a read error may be behind it. This chain uses TRBV19 with TRBJ1-3; the match to TRBD1 covers 9 bases. The germline CDR1 and CDR2 sequences are LNHDA and SQIVND (reference sequence). This CDR3 is built from 14 residues. The CDR3 protein is CASSRDRAGSTIYF. The CDR3 DNA reads TGTGCCAGTAGTAGGGACAGGGCTGGAAGCACCATATATTTT.

This clonotype showed up many times. The rearrangement links TRBV6-1 to TRBJ1-1, with D unresolved. V was pared by 1 base and J by 5 bases, with 11 bases between. Germline CDR1 MNHNS, CDR2 SASEGT. There are 14 residues in the CDR3. CDR3 DNA sequence: TGTGCCAGCAGTGAAGAATCGTGGGCAACTGAAGCTTTCTTT. It yields the protein CASSEESWATEAFF.

This clonotype was detected a few times. The V call is TRBV20-1, the J call TRBJ2-2, with 7 bases lining up with TRBD1. The CDR3 totals 14 residues. Trimming took 5 bases from V and 0 from J; bases not matched to a gene: 3. Germline CDR1 reads DFQATT; CDR2 reads SNEGSKA (reference sequence). CDR3 sequence reads: CSAQGTANTGELFF. The CDR3 DNA reads TGCAGTGCTCAAGGGACAGCGAACACCGGGGAGCTGTTTTTT.

This clonotype was seen ten or more times. V usage is TRBV7-8 and J usage is TRBJ2-1; 9 bases align to TRBD1. This CDR3 region has 16 residues. V lost 2 bases and J lost 8; bases outside the gene matches: 10. Germline CDR1 reads SGHVS; CDR2 reads FQNEAQ. The CDR3 is CASSLSTGGQVDEQFF. The CDR3 DNA follows: TGTGCCAGCAGCTTATCCACAGGGGGCCAGGTGGATGAGCAGTTCTTC.

Many counts were recorded for this clonotype. The chain is built from TRBV11-3 and TRBJ2-5; D possibly corresponds to TRBD1 (6 bases). V gave up 5 bases and J gave up 4 bases, with 20 bases separating them. The CDR3 is 16 amino acids. The germline gives CDR1 SGHNT, CDR2 YENEEA. The CDR3 DNA is TGTGCCAGCAGCCGAAACAGGGATGATAAGACAGAGACCCAGTACTTC. Its protein product is CASSRNRDDKTETQYF. Full variable domain (missing parts from reference TRBV11-3 and TRBJ2-5): EAGVVQSPRYKIIEKKQPVAFWCNPISGHNTLYWYLQNLGQGPELLIRYENEEAVDDSQLPKDRFSAERLKGVDSTLKIQPAELGDSAVYLCASSRNRDDKTETQYFGPGTRLLVL.

This chain joins TRBV6-1 and TRBJ1-1; possible D gene TRBD1, 6 bases. V lost 6 bases and J lost 4, with 15 bases in between. There are 14 residues in the CDR3. CDR1 is MNHNS and CDR2 is SASEGT in the germline V gene. CDR3 sequence (DNA): TGTGCCAGCAGCACAGGGCCCAAGGGCACTGAAGCTTTCTTT. Residues: CASSTGPKGTEAFF.

This clonotype turned up a few times. The V call is TRBV27, the J call TRBJ2-7; 7 nucleotides match TRBD1. J lost 6 bases, V lost 4 bases, and 6 bases had no gene match. The CDR3 has 13 amino acids. CDR1 MNHEY and CDR2 SMNVEV come from the germline V gene (reference sequence). Written as DNA, the CDR3 is TGTGCCAGCAGTTCGACAGGGCATGCCGAGCAGTACGTC. It is translated as CASSSTGHAEQYV.

Details on this clonotype: The junction does not match germline at one end; this may be a read error. The chain is built from TRBV19 and TRBJ2-7, with a weak D call TRBD2 (7 bases). The CDR3 has 16 residues. Per germline, CDR1 LNHDA and CDR2 SQIVND (reference sequence). CDR3 protein: CARSISSRGPSYEQYF. CDR3 DNA: TGTGCCCGTAGCATATCCTCGCGGGGGCCCTCCTACGAGCAGTACTTC.

This clonotype was counted only a few times. The V and J genes are TRBV4-1 and TRBJ2-7; TRBD2 agrees at 7 bases. CDR1 is MGHRA and CDR2 is YSYEKL in the germline V gene. J gave up 5 bases and V 1 base, and 8 bases lay outside the gene matches. There are 15 residues in the CDR3. The CDR3 DNA follows: TGCGCCAGCAGCCAAGTTGGGGGGGTATCTGACGAGCAGTACTTC. Translated, it gives CASSQVGGVSDEQYF.

This clonotype was observed many times. The chain has TRBV6-1 and TRBJ1-6; D gene unclear. The germline V gene encodes CDR1 MNHNS and CDR2 SASEGT. Trimming pared 8 bases from V and 10 bases from J, leaving 18 bases between. The CDR3 runs to 14 residues. Here the CDR3 reads CASEETVGRSPLHF. In DNA, the CDR3 is TGTGCCAGCGAGGAGACGGTGGGGAGATCACCCCTCCACTTT.

The chain links TRBV11-2 to TRBJ1-2; 8 nucleotides agree with TRBD1. The CDR3 totals 14 residues. V was clipped by 3 bases and J by 8 bases; unmatched bases: 8. Germline V gene data show CDR1 as SGHAT and CDR2 as FQNNGV. CDR3 protein: CASSLTGEAEGYTF. The CDR3 DNA sequence: TGTGCCAGCAGCTTGACAGGGGAAGCAGAAGGCTACACCTTC.

This clonotype has at least ten counts. The rearrangement links TRBV5-1 to TRBJ2-3; 8 nucleotides agree with TRBD2. Germline-derived CDR1 and CDR2 are SGHRS and YFSETQ. The J segment lost 0 bases and the V segment lost 1 base, leaving 7 bases of the junction unmatched. The CDR3 runs 17 residues. The chain's CDR3 is CASSLFGSGTSTDTQYF. CDR3 in DNA: TGCGCCAGCAGCTTGTTTGGTAGCGGGACTAGCACAGATACGCAGTATTTT.

This clonotype was counted at least ten times. The V gene is TRBV10-3, the J gene TRBJ1-5; 9 positions match TRBD1. The J segment lost 1 base and the V segment lost 2 bases, leaving 3 bases of the junction unmatched. Germline CDR1 reads ENHRY; CDR2 reads SYGVKD. CDR3 length: 16 amino acids. CDR3 region: CAISETGQGSNQPQHF. In nucleotides, the CDR3 is TGTGCCATCAGTGAGACGGGACAGGGAAGCAATCAGCCCCAGCATTTT.